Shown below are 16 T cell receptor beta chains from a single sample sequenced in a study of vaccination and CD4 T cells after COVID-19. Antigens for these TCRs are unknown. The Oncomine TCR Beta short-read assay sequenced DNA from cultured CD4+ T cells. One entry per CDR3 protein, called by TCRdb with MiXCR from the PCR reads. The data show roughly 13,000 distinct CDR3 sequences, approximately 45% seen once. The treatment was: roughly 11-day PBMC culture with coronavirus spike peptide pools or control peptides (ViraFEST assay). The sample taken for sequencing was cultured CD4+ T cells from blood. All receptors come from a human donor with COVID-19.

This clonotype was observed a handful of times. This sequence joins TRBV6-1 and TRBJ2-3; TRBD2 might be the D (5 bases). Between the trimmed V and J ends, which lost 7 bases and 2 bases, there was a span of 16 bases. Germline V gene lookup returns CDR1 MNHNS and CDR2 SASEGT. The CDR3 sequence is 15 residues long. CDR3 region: CASTMPGIDTDTQYF. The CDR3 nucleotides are TGTGCCAGCACCATGCCGGGGATCGACACAGATACGCAGTATTTT.

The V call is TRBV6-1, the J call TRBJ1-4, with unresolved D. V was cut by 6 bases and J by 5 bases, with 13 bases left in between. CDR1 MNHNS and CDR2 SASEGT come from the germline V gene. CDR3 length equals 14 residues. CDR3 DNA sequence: TGTGCCAGCAGAGAGCGGGCTCGAAATGAAAAACTGTTTTTT. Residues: CASRERARNEKLFF.

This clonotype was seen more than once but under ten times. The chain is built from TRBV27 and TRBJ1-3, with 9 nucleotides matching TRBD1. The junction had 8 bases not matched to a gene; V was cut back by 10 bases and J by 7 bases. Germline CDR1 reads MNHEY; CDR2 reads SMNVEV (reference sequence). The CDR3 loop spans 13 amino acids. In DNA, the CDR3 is TGTGCCACCAGGGGACAGGGCATCAACACCATATATTTT. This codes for CATRGQGINTIYF.

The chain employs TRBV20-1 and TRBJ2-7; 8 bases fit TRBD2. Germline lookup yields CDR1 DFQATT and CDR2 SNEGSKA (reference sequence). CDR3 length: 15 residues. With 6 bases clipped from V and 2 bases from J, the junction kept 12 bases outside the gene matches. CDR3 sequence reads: CSAKALLAGPYEQYF. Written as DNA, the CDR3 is TGCAGTGCGAAAGCTCTGTTAGCGGGACCCTACGAGCAGTACTTC.

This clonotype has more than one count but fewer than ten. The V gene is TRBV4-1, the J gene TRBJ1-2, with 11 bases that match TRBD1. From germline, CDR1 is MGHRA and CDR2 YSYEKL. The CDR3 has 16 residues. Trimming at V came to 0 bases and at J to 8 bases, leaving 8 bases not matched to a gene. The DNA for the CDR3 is TGCGCCAGCAGCCAAGAAAGGACAGGGGGCCTAGGAGGCTACACCTTC. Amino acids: CASSQERTGGLGGYTF.

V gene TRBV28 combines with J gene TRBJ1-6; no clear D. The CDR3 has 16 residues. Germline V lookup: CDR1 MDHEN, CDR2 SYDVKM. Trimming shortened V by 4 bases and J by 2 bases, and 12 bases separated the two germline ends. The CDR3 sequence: CASSSLETPYNSPLHF. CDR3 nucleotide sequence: TGTGCCAGCAGTTCCCTCGAGACACCCTATAATTCACCCCTCCACTTT.

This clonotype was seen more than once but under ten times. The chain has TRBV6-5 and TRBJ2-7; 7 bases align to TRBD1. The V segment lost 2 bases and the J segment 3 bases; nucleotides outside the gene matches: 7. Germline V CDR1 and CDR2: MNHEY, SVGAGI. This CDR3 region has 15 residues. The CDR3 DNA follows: TGTGCCAGCAGTTACCTAAGGGCAGGGGGCTACGAGCAGTACTTC. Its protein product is CASSYLRAGGYEQYF.

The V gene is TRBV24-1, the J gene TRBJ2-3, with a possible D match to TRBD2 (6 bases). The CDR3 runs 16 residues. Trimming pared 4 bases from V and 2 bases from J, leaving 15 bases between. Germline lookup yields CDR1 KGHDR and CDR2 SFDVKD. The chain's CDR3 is CATSDPGGAVTDTQYF. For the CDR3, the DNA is TGTGCCACCAGTGACCCAGGAGGGGCCGTCACAGATACGCAGTATTTT.

CDR3 DNA sequence: TGCAGTGCTAGAGGTACGACAGCCAATAATTCACCCCTCCACTTT. Amino acids: CSARGTTANNSPLHF. The chain carries TRBV20-1 and TRBJ1-6, with D perhaps TRBD1 (5 bases). The CDR3 contains 15 residues. Deletions cut 1 base from V and 5 bases from J, with 12 bases between. Per the germline V gene, CDR1 is DFQATT and CDR2 is SNEGSKA (reference sequence).

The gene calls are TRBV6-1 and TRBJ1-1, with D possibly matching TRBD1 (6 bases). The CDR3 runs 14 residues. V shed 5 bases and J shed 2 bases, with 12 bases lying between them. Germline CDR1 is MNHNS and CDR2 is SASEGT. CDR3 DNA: TGTGCCAGCAGTAGAGGGACACTTAACACTGAAGCTTTCTTT. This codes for CASSRGTLNTEAFF.

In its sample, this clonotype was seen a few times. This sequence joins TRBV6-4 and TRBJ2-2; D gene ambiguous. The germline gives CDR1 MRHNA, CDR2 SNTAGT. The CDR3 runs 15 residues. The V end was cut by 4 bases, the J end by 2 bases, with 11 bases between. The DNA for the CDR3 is TGTGCCAGCAGTGTAATGGGCAGTAACACCGGGGAGCTGTTTTTT. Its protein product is CASSVMGSNTGELFF.

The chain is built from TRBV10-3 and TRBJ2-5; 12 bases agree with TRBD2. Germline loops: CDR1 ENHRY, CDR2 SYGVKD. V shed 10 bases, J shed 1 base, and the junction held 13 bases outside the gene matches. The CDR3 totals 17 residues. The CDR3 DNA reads TGTGCCACCCGCACGGATACTAGCGGGGGGATCCAAGAGACCCAGTACTTC. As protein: CATRTDTSGGIQETQYF.

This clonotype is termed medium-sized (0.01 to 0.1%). CDR3 bases: TGTGCCAGCAGCTTAGACAGGGACTATGGCTACACCTTC. Its protein is CASSLDRDYGYTF. The chain joins TRBV7-8 to TRBJ1-2; D possibly corresponds to TRBD1 (6 bases). V lost 1 base, J lost 3 bases, and 6 bases lay in between. This CDR3 is 13 amino acids long. CDR1 SGHVS and CDR2 FQNEAQ come from the germline V gene.

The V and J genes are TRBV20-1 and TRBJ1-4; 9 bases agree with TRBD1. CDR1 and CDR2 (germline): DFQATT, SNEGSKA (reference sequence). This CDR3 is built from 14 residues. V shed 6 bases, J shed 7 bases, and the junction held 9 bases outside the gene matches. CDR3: CSAEDRGRREKLFF. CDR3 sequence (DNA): TGCAGTGCCGAGGACAGGGGACGGCGTGAAAAACTGTTTTTT.

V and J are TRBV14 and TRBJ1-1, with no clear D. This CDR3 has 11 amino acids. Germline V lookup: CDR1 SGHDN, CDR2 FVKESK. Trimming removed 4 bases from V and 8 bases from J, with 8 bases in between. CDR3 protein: CASSRGWEAFF. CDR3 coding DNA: TGTGCCAGCAGCCGCGGGTGGGAAGCTTTCTTT.

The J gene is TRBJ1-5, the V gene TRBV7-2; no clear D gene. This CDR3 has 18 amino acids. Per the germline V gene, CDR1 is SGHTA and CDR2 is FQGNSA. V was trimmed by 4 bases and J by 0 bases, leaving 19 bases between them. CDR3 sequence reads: CASSWTPAWTDSNQPQHF. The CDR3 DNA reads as TGTGCCAGCAGCTGGACCCCCGCCTGGACGGATAGCAATCAGCCCCAGCATTTT.